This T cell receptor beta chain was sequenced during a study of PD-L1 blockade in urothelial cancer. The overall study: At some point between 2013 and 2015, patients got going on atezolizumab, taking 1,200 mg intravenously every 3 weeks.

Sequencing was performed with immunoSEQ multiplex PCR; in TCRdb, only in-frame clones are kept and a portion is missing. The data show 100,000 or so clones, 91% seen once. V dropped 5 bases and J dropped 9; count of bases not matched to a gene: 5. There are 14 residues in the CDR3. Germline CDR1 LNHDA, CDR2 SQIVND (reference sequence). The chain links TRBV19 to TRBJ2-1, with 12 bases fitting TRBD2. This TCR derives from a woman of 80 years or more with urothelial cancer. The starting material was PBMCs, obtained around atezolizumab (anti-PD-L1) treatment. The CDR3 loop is CASSLGLAGSEQFF. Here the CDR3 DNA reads TGTGCCAGTAGTCTCGGACTAGCGGGAAGTGAGCAGTTCTTC.